What follows are 23 T cell receptor beta chains derived from one specimen sequenced in a study of CD8+CD57+ T cells in acquired aplastic anemia. Template material for TCR beta VDJ and CDR3 profiling consisted of genomic DNA. Using its own MiXCR run on the reads, TCRdb lists one record per CDR3 protein. The sample shows roughly 420,000 distinct CDR3 sequences, roughly 64% of them seen only once. The sample comprised sorted CD4+, CD8+, or CD8+CD57+ T cells (not recorded which) from PBMCs. The origin of the receptors is a human donor in good health, serving as a control.

This clonotype was seen ten or more times. The chain employs TRBV5-1 and TRBJ2-1, with 11 bases matching TRBD2. The junction had 8 bases not matched to a gene; V was cut back by 1 base and J by 8 bases. Germline CDR1 reads SGHRS; CDR2 reads YFSETQ. The CDR3 covers 16 residues. CDR3 sequence reads: CASSLLLAGGIDEQFF. The CDR3 DNA follows: TGCGCCAGCAGCTTGTTGCTAGCGGGGGGCATCGATGAGCAGTTCTTC.

With respect to this clonotype: One junction end does not reproduce the germline sequence, and a read error may be involved. J is TRBJ1-2 and V is TRBV19, with D possibly matching TRBD1 (6 bases). This CDR3 spans 15 amino acids. The germline V gene encodes CDR1 LNHDA and CDR2 SQIVND (reference sequence). CDR3 in amino acids: CASSLESGARVGYTF. CDR3 nucleotides: TGTGCCAGTAGTCTAGAGTCGGGGGCACGCGTTGGCTACACCTTC.

V usage is TRBV4-2 and J usage is TRBJ2-3; D unresolved. V dropped 4 bases and J dropped 0 bases, with 17 bases sitting between them. The CDR3 length is 17 residues. The germline V gene encodes CDR1 LGHNA and CDR2 YNFKEQ. The chain's CDR3 is CASSRGKRRVSTDTQYF. In DNA form, the CDR3 reads TGTGCCAGCAGCCGAGGCAAGAGGCGAGTTAGCACAGATACGCAGTATTTT.

This clonotype was seen a handful of times. V and J are TRBV7-9 and TRBJ2-7; no clear D. From germline, CDR1 is SEHNR and CDR2 FQNEAQ (reference sequence). V was pared by 6 bases and J by 0 bases, with 9 bases between. This CDR3 comprises 13 residues. The CDR3 DNA reads as TGTGCCAGCAGTGAAAGTGACTCCTACGAGCAGTACTTC. It is translated as CASSESDSYEQYF.

This clonotype was seen repeatedly, ten times or more. The chain joins TRBV5-5 to TRBJ1-5, with D possibly being TRBD1 (6 bases). Trimming shortened V by 4 bases and J by 5 bases, and 10 bases separated the two germline ends. The CDR3 runs to 13 residues. Germline loops: CDR1 SGHKS, CDR2 YYEKEE (reference sequence). CDR3 nucleotides: TGTGCCAGCAGCGTACAGGGAGATCAGCCCCAGCATTTT. It is translated as CASSVQGDQPQHF.

The V and J genes are TRBV15 and TRBJ1-2; D call uncertain. The CDR3 totals 13 residues. The germline CDR1 and CDR2 sequences are LNHNV and YYDKDF (reference sequence). This CDR3 is CADSGSTNYGYTF. CDR3 DNA: TGTGCAGACTCCGGCAGCACTAACTATGGCTACACCTTC.

The chain joins TRBV2 to TRBJ2-1; 8 bases are shared with TRBD1. The J segment lost 9 bases and the V segment lost 6 bases, leaving 19 bases of the junction unmatched. Germline loops: CDR1 SNHLY, CDR2 FYNNEI. The CDR3 spans 17 residues. The chain's CDR3 is CASSRDQGATGPSEQFF. DNA of the CDR3: TGTGCCAGCAGCAGAGATCAGGGGGCTACCGGACCCAGTGAGCAGTTCTTC.

A note on this clonotype: Its ends do not fully match the called genes, so a read error is possible. The chain carries TRBV5-1 and TRBJ2-1; D unresolved. This CDR3 spans 15 amino acids. Germline CDR1 and CDR2: SGHRS and YFSETQ. CDR3: CATSLVGSSNNEQFF. In nucleotides, the CDR3 is TGCGCCACCAGCTTGGTAGGGTCTTCCAACAATGAGCAGTTCTTC.

The genes are TRBV7-3 and TRBJ2-1; D might be TRBD1 (5 bases). V lost 5 bases and J 16 bases, leaving 27 bases between the germline ends. The CDR3 runs to 15 residues. Germline CDR1 is SGHTA and CDR2 is FQGTGA. The CDR3 DNA is TGTGCCAGCAGCCAAAGACAGCAAGAGACCCAGTACTTCTTCTTC. Translation: CASSQRQQETQYFFF.

The chain links TRBV20-1 to TRBJ2-3; TRBD2 matches 12 bases. V shed 3 bases and J 2 bases; nucleotides not matched to a gene: 6. Germline CDR1 and CDR2: DFQATT and SNEGSKA (reference sequence). This CDR3 region has 16 residues. CDR3 residues: CSASLAGGRFTDTQYF. DNA of the CDR3: TGCAGTGCTAGCCTAGCGGGGGGGCGGTTCACAGATACGCAGTATTTT.

The chain employs TRBV10-3 and TRBJ2-7; TRBD2 is a possible D gene (7 bases). The CDR3 loop spans 12 amino acids. V gave up 11 bases and J gave up 10 bases, with 21 bases separating them. In germline, CDR1 is ENHRY, CDR2 SYGVKD. CDR3 in DNA: TGTGCCTCAGGGGAGGACGGCGGGAGACAGTACTTC. It specifies CASGEDGGRQYF.

This sequence joins TRBV4-3 and TRBJ2-7, with 9 nucleotides matching TRBD1. The germline V gene encodes CDR1 LGHNA and CDR2 YSLEER. This CDR3 comprises 17 residues. Trimming cost V 4 bases and J 0 bases; bases outside gene matches: 10. The DNA of the CDR3 is TGCGCCAGCAGCCCGTCAGGGACAGGGACTCTCTCCTACGAGCAGTACTTC. This gives the protein CASSPSGTGTLSYEQYF.

This clonotype occurred many times. The rearrangement uses TRBV6-5 and TRBJ1-2, with D possibly TRBD1 on 5 matching bases. Trimming removed 5 bases from V and 1 base from J, with 14 bases in between. Looked up from germline, CDR1 is MNHEY and CDR2 is SVGAGI. The CDR3 totals 15 residues. CDR3 loop: CASSMGRKLNYGYTF. In DNA, the CDR3 is TGTGCCAGCAGTATGGGACGGAAACTTAACTATGGCTACACCTTC.

The chain combines TRBV7-3 with TRBJ1-2, with D tentatively TRBD1 (5 bases). V lost 5 bases and J 5 bases, leaving 18 bases between the germline ends. Germline CDR1 is SGHTA and CDR2 is FQGTGA. The CDR3 totals 15 residues. The chain's CDR3 is CASSVEARGQYGYTF. DNA for the CDR3: TGTGCCAGCAGCGTAGAGGCCCGAGGACAATATGGCTACACCTTC.

Comments on this clonotype: The junction does not match germline at one end; this may be a read error. This chain connects TRBV10-1 to TRBJ1-5; TRBD1 aligns across 7 bases. The germline V gene has CDR1 WNHNN and CDR2 SYGVQD (reference sequence). This CDR3 has 13 residues. The DNA for the CDR3 is TGTGCCAGCAGTGGGGCAGGGGGTCTGGGGCAGCATTTT. The encoded protein is CASSGAGGLGQHF.

The sample holds many counts of this clonotype. The DNA of the CDR3 is TGTGCCAGCAGCCCGACTAGCGGGGGGGAGACCCAGTACTTC. Protein product: CASSPTSGGETQYF. The chain uses TRBV11-3 and TRBJ2-5, with 13 bases aligning to TRBD2. Looked up from germline, CDR1 is SGHNT and CDR2 is YENEEA. This CDR3 contains 14 residues. The V gene end was trimmed by 5 bases and the J gene end by 5 bases; junction bases not matched to a gene: 2. The whole variable domain, filled in from reference TRBV11-3 and TRBJ2-5, reads EAGVVQSPRYKIIEKKQPVAFWCNPISGHNTLYWYLQNLGQGPELLIRYENEEAVDDSQLPKDRFSAERLKGVDSTLKIQPAELGDSAVYLCASSPTSGGETQYFGPGTRLLVL.

CDR3: CASSVGQGANVLTF. The CDR3 DNA sequence: TGTGCCAGCAGCGTCGGACAGGGGGCCAACGTCCTGACTTTC. The chain joins TRBV5-6 to TRBJ2-6, with D perhaps TRBD1 (6 bases). V lost 4 bases to trimming and J lost 4 bases, with 9 bases between them. The CDR3 contains 14 residues. The germline CDR1 and CDR2 sequences are SGHDT and YYEEEE.

The sample holds many counts of this clonotype. The J gene is TRBJ2-1, the V gene TRBV5-1; unclear D gene. Germline CDR1 and CDR2: SGHRS and YFSETQ. V lost 0 bases and J lost 0, with 10 bases in between. This CDR3 is built from 16 residues. The DNA of the CDR3 is TGCGCCAGCAGCTTGGCCGGTGGTACCTCCTACAATGAGCAGTTCTTC. It encodes CASSLAGGTSYNEQFF. The full variable domain, its missing parts supplied by reference TRBV5-1 and TRBJ2-1, is KAGVTQTPRYLIKTRGQQVTLSCSPISGHRSVSWYQQTPGQGLQFLFEYFSETQRNKGNFPGRFSGRQFSNSRSEMNVSTLELGDSALYLCASSLAGGTSYNEQFFGPGTRLTVL.

Worth noting for this clonotype: The CDR3 does not end in the conserved phenylalanine or tryptophan, so this is likely a read error. No DNA is shown, since the ends of the CDR3 on it are uncertain; the CDR3 is the one TCRdb lists. V is TRBV2 and J is TRBJ2-5; the DNA was not compared with TRBD1, the D call given in the table. Germline V gene sequence: CDR1 SNHLY, CDR2 FYNNEI. The length of the CDR3 is 15 amino acids, counting both ends. The CDR3 spells CASGRDRATSRAQGL.

CDR3 region: CISSARQEERNTEAFF. For the CDR3, the DNA is TGTATCAGCAGCGCCAGGCAGGAGGAACGGAACACTGAAGCTTTCTTT. The chain is built from TRBV10-3 and TRBJ1-1; D is ambiguous. CDR1 and CDR2 from the germline V gene are ENHRY and SYGVKD. The CDR3 is 16 residues long.

The genes are TRBV7-2 and TRBJ2-7, with TRBD1 as a possible D gene (5 bases). Trimming cost V 5 bases and J 13 bases, with 24 bases left between them. The CDR3 consists of 14 residues. Per germline, CDR1 SGHTA and CDR2 FQGNSA. The CDR3 here is CASSRPQGASEPYF. The CDR3 DNA sequence: TGTGCCAGCAGCCGCCCACAAGGGGCCAGCGAGCCCTACTTC.

The rearrangement uses TRBV7-9 and TRBJ2-7, with D perhaps TRBD2 (7 bases). The CDR3 spans 15 residues. V was shortened by 0 bases and J by 6 bases, with 15 bases between the two germline ends. Per germline, CDR1 SEHNR and CDR2 FQNEAQ (reference sequence). CDR3 region: CASSLASGGLSEQYF. In DNA form, the CDR3 reads TGTGCCAGCAGCTTAGCGTCGGGGGGCCTCTCCGAGCAGTACTTC.

In the case of this clonotype: Because it lacks the conserved phenylalanine or tryptophan at the end, this CDR3 is likely a read error. Because the CDR3's place on the DNA is in doubt, the DNA is left out and the CDR3 is given as listed by TCRdb. The chain employs TRBV7-9 and TRBJ1-2; the D call of TRBD1 is as the table states it, not checked on the DNA. Germline CDR1 is SEHNR and CDR2 is FQNEAQ (reference sequence). Including both end residues, the CDR3 is 13 amino acids long. CDR3 in amino acids: CASSQGQGSNYGY.